This T cell receptor (beta chain) was recovered during a study of T cell clones after liver transplantation. About the research overall: HCV positivity affected three of eight recipients; the rest lacked autoimmune or viral indications.

Study outcomes and limitations: Post-transplant, graft-donor-reactive CD4 TCRbeta sequences in blood dropped significantly in most of the 8 subjects. Small, mixed patient groups and varying post-transplant times limit these conclusions. A larger donor-reactive than third-party decline suggested partial antigen-specific deletion.

By share, this clone counts as medium-sized. What it binds is not known. At the DNA level, this CDR3 is encoded by other sequences in the same sample as well. Only in-frame clones appear in the TCRdb table, and some are missing; sequencing was by immunoSEQ multiplex PCR. Of 75,000 to 95,000 clones listed, approximately 81% were seen once; the top ten hold 2.1%. V was trimmed by 6 bases and J by 2 bases, leaving 8 bases between them. This CDR3 is 13 amino acids long. Per germline, CDR1 SGHTA and CDR2 FQGNSA. This chain joins TRBV7-2 and TRBJ1-5; the D is unclear. This specimen consisted of CD4+ T cells from blood, obtained less than 50 months after liver transplant. The receptor comes from a human patient who received a liver transplant. The graft donor may account for some of the T cells. The CDR3 spells CASSLRGNQPQHF. CDR3 in DNA: TGTGCCAGCAGTCTACGGGGCAATCAGCCCCAGCATTTT.